This TCR beta chain originates from a study of human thymus T cells. Regarding the study as a whole: As related research reported, thymic repertoires overlapped highly among unrelated individuals. Repertoires from thymus and blood appeared to show biased V and J gene usage.

The table came from immunoSEQ multiplex PCR; TCRdb's copy has only in-frame clones and leaves some out. Of tens of thousands of clones listed, around 95% are singletons. Per the germline V gene, CDR1 is MNHEY and CDR2 is SMNVEV (reference sequence). V dropped 5 bases and J dropped 4; count of bases not matched to a gene: 9. CDR3 length: 16 amino acids. Only one count was recorded for this clone. Its antigen is still unknown. The source of the thymus tissue was resections taken during corrective heart surgery. Corrective surgery for congenital heart defects was being performed on the healthy Finnish infants who were the donors.

This sequence joins TRBV27 and TRBJ1-2; 11 bases map to TRBD1. The sequenced sample was thymus tissue. This clonotype originated in a girl under three years old with a congenital heart defect but otherwise immunologically healthy. CDR3 region: CASSPPRTGGTYGYTF. The CDR3 DNA sequence: TGTGCCAGCAGTCCTCCAAGGACAGGGGGCACCTATGGCTACACCTTC.